The next 29 T cell receptor beta chains were all read from a single sample in a study of cytomegalovirus exposure and HLA in healthy donors. Both 60 Vbeta primers and 13 Jbeta primers went into the PCR. Repertoires were generated with immunoSEQ multiplex PCR, while TCRdb's copy carries only in-frame clones and drops some. This sample has approximately 120,000 clones, with under 85% found just once. Input material: PBMCs. These receptors originate from a man between 35 and 55 years old in good health and CMV-seronegative.

This sequence joins TRBV4-3 and TRBJ2-7; 7 bases fit TRBD1. The V gene end was trimmed by 1 base and the J gene end by 4 bases; junction bases not matched to a gene: 4. This CDR3 contains 14 residues. Germline CDR1 and CDR2: LGHNA and YSLEER. The CDR3 spells CASSQGTGQYEQYF. The CDR3 DNA sequence: TGCGCCAGCAGCCAAGGGACAGGCCAGTACGAGCAGTACTTC.

J is TRBJ2-5 and V is TRBV5-6; 11 bases fit TRBD2. Per the germline V gene, CDR1 is SGHDT and CDR2 is YYEEEE. This CDR3 is 16 amino acids long. With V trimmed by 2 bases and J by 5 bases, 8 bases remained unmatched. This CDR3 reads CASSLGTSGARETQYF. The CDR3 DNA reads TGTGCCAGCAGCTTAGGGACTAGCGGCGCCAGGGAGACCCAGTACTTC.

This clone was observed a handful of times. The chain links TRBV4-3 to TRBJ1-1; 9 bases fit TRBD1. Per germline, CDR1 LGHNA and CDR2 YSLEER. The CDR3 spans 16 residues. Trimming cost V 0 bases and J 11 bases; bases outside gene matches: 13. The CDR3 nucleotides are TGCGCCAGCAGCCAAGATACTCTCCAGACAGGGGGGAGGGCTTTCTTT. Translation gives CASSQDTLQTGGRAFF.

This sequence joins TRBV5-4 and TRBJ2-3; 8 nucleotides match TRBD2. From germline, CDR1 is SGHNT and CDR2 YYREEE (reference sequence). The CDR3 spans 16 residues. With V trimmed by 0 bases and J by 3 bases, 6 bases remained unmatched. The CDR3 loop reads CASSLEAGAPTDTQYF. CDR3 bases: TGTGCCAGCAGCTTGGAAGCGGGGGCGCCGACAGATACGCAGTATTTT.

The CDR3 sequence: CAIRGSSSSGANVLTF. The CDR3 nucleotides are TGTGCCATCAGGGGCAGCTCCAGCTCTGGGGCCAACGTCCTGACTTTC. The V gene is TRBV10-3, the J gene TRBJ2-6; D remains ambiguous. The CDR3 runs 16 residues. Germline CDR1 reads ENHRY; CDR2 reads SYGVKD. Trimming removed 6 bases from V and 0 bases from J, with 12 bases in between.

This chain uses TRBV12-5 with TRBJ2-7; 8 bases are shared with TRBD1. The CDR3 is 15 amino acids. The germline CDR1 and CDR2 sequences are LGHNT and FRNRAP. Unmatched junction bases numbered 9, after V lost 6 bases and J lost 2 bases. CDR3 sequence reads: CASGSGQGFPYEQYF. CDR3 coding DNA: TGTGCTAGTGGATCCGGACAGGGCTTCCCCTACGAGCAGTACTTC.

Note on this clone: Relative to the germline gene, one junction end is altered; a read error may explain this. V gene TRBV4-3 combines with J gene TRBJ1-4; no clear D gene. Germline values: CDR1 LGHNA, CDR2 YSLEER. The CDR3 is 17 amino acids. The CDR3 DNA sequence: TGCGCCAGCAGCCAAGGACTTGTAAGAGGCGGTGGTGAAAGACTGTTTTTT. This codes for CASSQGLVRGGGERLFF.

The chain has TRBV4-3 and TRBJ1-2, with D perhaps TRBD1 (5 bases). Germline values: CDR1 LGHNA, CDR2 YSLEER. Trimming took 4 bases from V and 4 from J, leaving 13 bases between them. The CDR3 has 14 amino acids. CDR3 in DNA: TGCGCCAGCAGCCCCCTGGGGCTGAGCTATGGCTACACCTTC. Its translation is CASSPLGLSYGYTF.

This clone was picked up many times. The V gene is TRBV29-1, the J gene TRBJ1-3, with D uncertain. V was shortened by 4 bases and J by 8 bases, with 6 bases between the two germline ends. Germline V CDR1 and CDR2: SQVTM, ANQGSEA. This CDR3 region has 10 residues. The CDR3 sequence is CSVGEDTIYF. CDR3 DNA sequence: TGCAGCGTTGGGGAGGACACCATATATTTT.

The chain combines TRBV12-5 with TRBJ1-5; D gene ambiguous. CDR3 length: 15 residues. Trimming left V 7 bases short and J 6 bases short, with 19 bases between. The germline CDR1 and CDR2 sequences are LGHNT and FRNRAP. The CDR3 region is CASAQSPESGQPQHF. The CDR3 nucleotides are TGTGCTAGTGCCCAGAGCCCAGAGTCAGGTCAGCCCCAGCATTTT.

This CDR3 is CASTGDRGSVTEAFF. CDR3 in DNA: TGTGCCAGCACGGGCGACAGGGGCTCGGTCACTGAAGCTTTCTTT. The chain is built from TRBV2 and TRBJ1-1; TRBD1 aligns across 8 bases. The ends lost 7 bases at V and 4 bases at J; junction bases unmatched: 11. CDR1 SNHLY and CDR2 FYNNEI come from the germline V gene. This CDR3 has 15 amino acids.

This clone has only one observation. J is TRBJ1-5 and V is TRBV5-1, with D hard to call. Per germline, CDR1 SGHRS and CDR2 YFSETQ. V lost 5 bases, J lost 4 bases, and 10 bases lay in between. This CDR3 has 13 residues. For the CDR3, the DNA is TGCGCCAGCAGTGCCGCTACGAATCAGCCCCAGCATTTT. Protein sequence: CASSAATNQPQHF.

The chain couples TRBV14 to TRBJ2-5, with 10 bases lining up with TRBD1. The CDR3 length is 15 residues. V trimming: 8 bases; J trimming: 2 bases; junction bases outside the gene matches: 8. The germline CDR1 and CDR2 sequences are SGHDN and FVKESK. CDR3 in DNA: TGTGCCAGCGGGCGGGACAGGGGTAGACAAGAGACCCAGTACTTC. It translates to CASGRDRGRQETQYF.

The genes are TRBV10-1 and TRBJ2-3; no definite D call. Germline CDR1 and CDR2: WNHNN and SYGVQD (reference sequence). The V end lost 7 bases, the J end lost 3 bases, and 5 bases lay between the germline ends. CDR3 length: 11 amino acids. This CDR3 reads CASTGTDTQYF. As DNA, the CDR3 is TGCGCCAGCACGGGTACAGATACGCAGTATTTT.

This chain links TRBV2 with TRBJ1-2; 10 positions agree with TRBD1. The germline V gene encodes CDR1 SNHLY and CDR2 FYNNEI. This CDR3 region has 15 residues. The V gene end was trimmed by 11 bases and the J gene end by 6 bases; junction bases not matched to a gene: 15. This chain's CDR3 is CAQTYSRQGAHGYTF. The CDR3 coding sequence is TGTGCCCAGACTTACTCCAGACAGGGGGCGCATGGCTACACCTTC. The full variable domain, with the rest looked up from reference TRBV2 and TRBJ1-2, is EPEVTQTPSHQVTQMGQEVILRCVPISNHLYFYWYRQILGQKVEFLVSFYNNEISEKSEIFDDQFSVERPDGSNFTLKIRSTKLEDSAMYFCAQTYSRQGAHGYTFGSGTRLTVV.

CDR3: CASSSAQGSQETQYF. The CDR3 DNA sequence: TGCGCCAGCAGCTCGGCACAGGGGTCCCAAGAGACCCAGTACTTC. The V gene is TRBV5-1, the J gene TRBJ2-5; TRBD1 matches 7 bases. The CDR3 is 15 amino acids. The germline CDR1 and CDR2 sequences are SGHRS and YFSETQ. V lost 3 bases and J lost 1; bases outside the gene matches: 6.

The chain couples TRBV28 to TRBJ2-2; 8 bases fit TRBD1. J gave up 4 bases and V 10 bases, and 2 bases lay outside the gene matches. The germline V gene encodes CDR1 MDHEN and CDR2 SYDVKM. This CDR3 spans 12 amino acids. The DNA for the CDR3 is TGTGCCATCGGACAGGGCACCGGGGAGCTGTTTTTT. This encodes CAIGQGTGELFF.

V is TRBV28 and J is TRBJ2-7; 7 bases map to TRBD1. Germline V gene sequence: CDR1 MDHEN, CDR2 SYDVKM. V shed 4 bases and J 2 bases; nucleotides not matched to a gene: 5. CDR3 length equals 14 residues. The CDR3 DNA reads TGTGCCAGCAGTTGGACAGGAGCTACCTACGAGCAGTACTTC. Its translation: CASSWTGATYEQYF.

This clone was seen a handful of times. Relative to the germline gene, one junction end is altered; a read error may explain this. V is TRBV2 and J is TRBJ1-5, with 8 bases that match TRBD1. Germline V lookup: CDR1 SNHLY, CDR2 FYNNEI. The CDR3 is made up of 15 amino acids. CDR3 sequence reads: CSSNLGQELNQPQHF. The CDR3 DNA is TGTTCCAGCAACTTGGGACAGGAACTCAATCAGCCCCAGCATTTT. The whole variable domain, remainder taken from reference TRBV2 and TRBJ1-5, is EPEVTQTPSHQVTQMGQEVILRCVPISNHLYFYWYRQILGQKVEFLVSFYNNEISEKSEIFDDQFSVERPDGSNFTLKIRSTKLEDSAMYFCSSNLGQELNQPQHFGDGTRLSIL.

The gene calls are TRBV5-1 and TRBJ1-1; 7 bases are a match to TRBD1. The CDR3 has 15 amino acids. The trim removed 3 bases at V and 5 bases at J, leaving 10 bases unmatched. Germline V gene data show CDR1 as SGHRS and CDR2 as YFSETQ. CDR3 in amino acids: CASSSQTGRATEAFF. CDR3 nucleotide sequence: TGCGCCAGCAGCTCCCAGACAGGGAGAGCGACTGAAGCTTTCTTT.

This chain uses TRBV19 with TRBJ2-2; TRBD1 might be the D (5 bases). Germline values: CDR1 LNHDA, CDR2 SQIVND (reference sequence). V gave up 1 base and J gave up 1 base, with 13 bases separating them. The CDR3 is 17 amino acids. The CDR3 protein is CASSIGATGLNTGELFF. Here the CDR3 DNA reads TGTGCCAGTAGTATAGGGGCCACAGGCTTGAACACCGGGGAGCTGTTTTTT.

This clone was observed a few times. The V gene is TRBV5-1, the J gene TRBJ2-7, with 8 bases lining up with TRBD1. Unmatched junction bases numbered 4, after V lost 3 bases and J lost 5 bases. There are 13 residues in the CDR3. Germline CDR1 and CDR2: SGHRS and YFSETQ. CDR3 region: CASSSSGGHEQYF. The DNA for the CDR3 is TGCGCCAGCAGCTCATCAGGGGGCCACGAGCAGTACTTC.

This chain joins TRBV4-2 and TRBJ2-7; TRBD1 is a possible D gene (6 bases). Germline CDR1 is LGHNA and CDR2 is YNFKEQ. This CDR3 comprises 13 residues. V was cut by 4 bases and J by 4 bases, with 11 bases left in between. CDR3 region: CASSPTGLYEQYF. CDR3 bases: TGTGCCAGCAGCCCTACAGGGTTGTACGAGCAGTACTTC.

The chain links TRBV14 to TRBJ2-7; no firm D call. There are 14 residues in the CDR3. In germline, CDR1 is SGHDN, CDR2 FVKESK. V was cut by 1 base and J by 1 base, with 8 bases left in between. Here the CDR3 reads CASSQGIRSYEQYF. The CDR3 DNA follows: TGTGCCAGCAGCCAAGGCATCCGGTCCTACGAGCAGTACTTC.

In this sample, this clone turned up a few times. The rearrangement joins TRBV10-3 to TRBJ1-5, with D possibly TRBD1 on 5 matching bases. Germline values: CDR1 ENHRY, CDR2 SYGVKD. V shed 0 bases and J shed 6 bases, with 12 bases lying between them. The CDR3 loop spans 15 amino acids. CDR3 amino acids: CAISESIQGAQPQHF. The CDR3 DNA sequence: TGTGCCATCAGTGAGTCGATCCAGGGTGCTCAGCCCCAGCATTTT.

V and J are TRBV25-1 and TRBJ2-3, with a tentative D call TRBD2 (6 bases). This CDR3 comprises 15 residues. Trimming took off 1 base at V and 1 base at J, with 9 bases between the two ends. The germline CDR1 and CDR2 sequences are MGHDK and SYGVNS. The CDR3 DNA sequence: TGTGCCAGCAGTGAATTTCAGCGGGGCACAGATACGCAGTATTTT. This codes for CASSEFQRGTDTQYF.

The V call is TRBV6-6, the J call TRBJ2-7; TRBD1 is a possible D gene (5 bases). Trimming removed 8 bases from V and 5 bases from J, with 10 bases in between. Germline V lookup: CDR1 MNHNY, CDR2 SVGAGI (reference sequence). The CDR3 covers 11 residues. The CDR3 DNA reads as TGTGCCAGCTCCAGGGTGGACGAGCAGTACTTC. This encodes CASSRVDEQYF.

This clone was counted a few times. The chain employs TRBV5-1 and TRBJ1-2, with 7 bases lining up with TRBD1. The CDR3 is 13 residues long. From germline, CDR1 is SGHRS and CDR2 YFSETQ. V lost 3 bases to trimming and J lost 8 bases; unmatched junction nucleotides: 7. The CDR3 region is CASSSAQGRGYTF. The CDR3 bases are TGCGCCAGCAGCTCCGCACAGGGGCGGGGCTACACCTTC.

The CDR3 loop is CASSLSGSNTEAFF. For the CDR3, the DNA is TGTGCCAGCAGTTTATCCGGGTCTAACACTGAAGCTTTCTTT. The chain joins TRBV27 to TRBJ1-1, with D unresolved. The CDR3 covers 14 residues. Germline-derived CDR1 and CDR2 are MNHEY and SMNVEV (reference sequence). Trimming pared 0 bases from V and 2 bases from J, leaving 7 bases between.